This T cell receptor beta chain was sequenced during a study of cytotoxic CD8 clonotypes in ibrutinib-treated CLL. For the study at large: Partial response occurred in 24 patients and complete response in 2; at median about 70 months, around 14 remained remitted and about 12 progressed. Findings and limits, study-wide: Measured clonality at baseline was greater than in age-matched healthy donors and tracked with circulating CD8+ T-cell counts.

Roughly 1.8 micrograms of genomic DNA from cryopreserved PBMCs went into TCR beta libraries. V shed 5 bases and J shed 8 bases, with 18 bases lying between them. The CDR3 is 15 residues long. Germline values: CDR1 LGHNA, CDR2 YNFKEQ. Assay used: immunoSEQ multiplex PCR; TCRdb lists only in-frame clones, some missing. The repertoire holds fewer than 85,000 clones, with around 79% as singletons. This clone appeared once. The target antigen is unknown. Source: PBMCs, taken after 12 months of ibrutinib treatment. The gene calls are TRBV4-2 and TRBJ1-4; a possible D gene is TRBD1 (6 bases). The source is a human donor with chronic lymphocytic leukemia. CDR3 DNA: TGTGCCAGCAGCACCTACAGGGAGGACGCGGAAAAACTGTTTTTT. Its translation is CASSTYREDAEKLFF.